The clone carrying this TCR beta chain occurred many times. Using immunoSEQ multiplex PCR, the repertoire was profiled, and TCRdb retains in-frame clones only, with some absent. Of some 2 million clones in the sample, roughly 96% were seen once. This record comes from a study of shared clonotypes between healthy human individuals. Material: naive CD4+ T cells sorted from blood. Sample subset: CD45RA+ positively selected. The sequence derives from a man between 18 and 35 years old in good health.

In DNA form, the CDR3 reads TGTGCCAGCAGCGTAGAGGTTACGCGGGGCAATCAGCCCCAGCATTTT. Protein sequence: CASSVEVTRGNQPQHF. V usage is TRBV9 and J usage is TRBJ1-5; no clear D. V was shortened by 0 bases and J by 2 bases, with 12 bases between the two germline ends. The CDR3 has 16 amino acids. Germline V CDR1 and CDR2: SGDLS, YYNGEE.